This T cell receptor (beta chain) was found in a study of T cell clusters in autoimmune cytopenias. Study-wide points: Compared with active autoimmune hepatitis patients, healthy donors showed 2.5 to 3-fold more exclusive TRB clusters.

Each sample's input was around 250 ng genomic DNA, roughly 40,000 genome equivalents. A note on this clonotype: Its antigen remains unidentified.

One tube held mixed TRB-A and TRB-B primer pools for touch-down PCR. TCRdb reprocessed the multiplex PCR reads, with one entry per CDR3 protein and no DNA. The sample table includes around 3,200 distinct CDR3 sequences. Germline V lookup: CDR1 MNHEY, CDR2 SMNVEV (reference sequence). The CDR3 consists of 17 residues. The chain is built from TRBV27 and TRBJ2-1; TCRdb selects TRBD2, and the lack of DNA leaves this call unchecked. The TCR sequence derives from a human donor with an autoimmune cytopenia or autoimmune hepatitis (not recorded which). The sequenced sample was peripheral blood. The CDR3 loop is CAITDRLAGGPYNEQFF.